This T cell receptor (beta chain) was identified in a study of cytomegalovirus exposure and HLA in healthy donors. The CDR3 spans 14 residues. The V and J ends lost 3 bases and 0 bases respectively, with 6 bases between them. CDR1 and CDR2 (germline): SEHNR, FQNEAQ (reference sequence). Findings and caveats of the study: A later analysis reportedly found that, within productive TCRs, an Asian-associated ancestry cluster had fewer N-insertions than the mean observed across the approximately 600 donors. The study recorded 150 to 200 TCR beta chains that were cytomegalovirus-associated.

Of note for this clone: Its antigen is still unknown.

The PCR used 60 Vbeta and 13 Jbeta primers. Only in-frame clones appear in the TCRdb table, and some are missing; sequencing was by immunoSEQ multiplex PCR. This table holds about 150,000 clones, 55% to 75% found once. The rearrangement links TRBV7-9 to TRBJ1-3, with no clear D. This sequence was found in a woman aged 60-75 years in good health and CMV-seropositive. Sequenced sample: PBMCs. The CDR3 reads CASSFVSSGNTIYF. CDR3 DNA: TGTGCCAGCAGCTTTGTCTCCTCTGGAAACACCATATATTTT.